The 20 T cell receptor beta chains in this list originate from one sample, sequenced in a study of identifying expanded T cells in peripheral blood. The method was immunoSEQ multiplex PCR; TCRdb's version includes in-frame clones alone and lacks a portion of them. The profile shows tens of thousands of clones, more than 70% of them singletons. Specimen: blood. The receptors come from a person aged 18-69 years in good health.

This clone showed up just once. DNA for the CDR3: TGCAGCGTTTCCAGAGTAGGTGGATCCGAGCAGTACTTC. It codes for CSVSRVGGSEQYF. The chain has TRBV29-1 and TRBJ2-7; D is unresolved. The germline V gene has CDR1 SQVTM and CDR2 ANQGSEA. This CDR3 is built from 13 residues. V was clipped by 5 bases and J by 6 bases, with 17 bases between them.

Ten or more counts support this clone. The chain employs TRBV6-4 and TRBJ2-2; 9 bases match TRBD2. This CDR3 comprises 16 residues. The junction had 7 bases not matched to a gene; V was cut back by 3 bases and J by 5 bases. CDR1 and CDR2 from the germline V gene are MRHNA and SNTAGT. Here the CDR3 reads CASSEVAGVGTGELFF. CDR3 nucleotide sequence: TGTGCCAGCAGTGAAGTAGCGGGAGTGGGGACCGGGGAGCTGTTTTTT.

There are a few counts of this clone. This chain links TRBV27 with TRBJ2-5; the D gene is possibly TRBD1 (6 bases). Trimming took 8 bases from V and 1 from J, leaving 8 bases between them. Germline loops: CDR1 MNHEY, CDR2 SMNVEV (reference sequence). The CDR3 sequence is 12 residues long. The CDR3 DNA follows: TGTGCCAGCCGGACAGCCCAAGAGACCCAGTACTTC. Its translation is CASRTAQETQYF.

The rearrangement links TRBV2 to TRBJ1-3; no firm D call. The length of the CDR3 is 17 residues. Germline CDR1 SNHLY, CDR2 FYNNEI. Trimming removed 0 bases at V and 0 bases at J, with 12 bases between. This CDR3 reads CASSEAPRTYSGNTIYF. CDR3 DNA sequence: TGTGCCAGCAGTGAAGCGCCCCGGACCTACTCTGGAAACACCATATATTTT.

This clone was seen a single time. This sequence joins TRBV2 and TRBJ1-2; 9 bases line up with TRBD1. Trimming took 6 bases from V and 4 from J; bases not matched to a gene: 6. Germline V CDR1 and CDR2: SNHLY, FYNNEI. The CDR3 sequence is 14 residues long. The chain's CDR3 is CASRTGQGGYGYTF. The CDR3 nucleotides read TGTGCCAGCAGGACGGGACAGGGTGGCTATGGCTACACCTTC. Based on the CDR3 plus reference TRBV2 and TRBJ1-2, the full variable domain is EPEVTQTPSHQVTQMGQEVILRCVPISNHLYFYWYRQILGQKVEFLVSFYNNEISEKSEIFDDQFSVERPDGSNFTLKIRSTKLEDSAMYFCASRTGQGGYGYTFGSGTRLTVV.

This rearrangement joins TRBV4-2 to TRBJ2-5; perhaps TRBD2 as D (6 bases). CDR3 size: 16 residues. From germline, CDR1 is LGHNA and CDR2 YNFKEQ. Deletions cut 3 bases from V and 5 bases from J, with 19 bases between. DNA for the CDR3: TGTGCCAGCAGCCACGCGGGACCACACCTGGGGGAGACCCAGTACTTC. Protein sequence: CASSHAGPHLGETQYF.

The CDR3 is CASSLAPGSSKYF. The CDR3 bases are TGTGCCAGCAGCTTAGCTCCGGGCTCCTCGAAGTATTTT. This chain connects TRBV7-2 to TRBJ2-3; D is undetermined. Trimming stripped 0 bases from V and 13 bases from J, with 14 bases between. CDR3 length: 13 amino acids. The germline CDR1 and CDR2 sequences are SGHTA and FQGNSA.

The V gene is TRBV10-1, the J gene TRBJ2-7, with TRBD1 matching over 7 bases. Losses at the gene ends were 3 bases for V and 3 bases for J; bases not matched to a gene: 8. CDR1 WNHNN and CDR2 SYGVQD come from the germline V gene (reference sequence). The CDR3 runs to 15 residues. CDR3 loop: CASSDRQGMGYEQYF. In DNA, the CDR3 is TGCGCCAGCAGTGATAGACAGGGTATGGGCTACGAGCAGTACTTC.

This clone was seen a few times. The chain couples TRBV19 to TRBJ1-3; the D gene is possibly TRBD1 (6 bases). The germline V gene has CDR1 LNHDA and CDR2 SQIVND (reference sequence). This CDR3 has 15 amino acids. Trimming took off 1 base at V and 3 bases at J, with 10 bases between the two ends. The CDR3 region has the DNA TGTGCCAGTAGTATAGTACAGGGTTATGGAAACACCATATATTTT. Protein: CASSIVQGYGNTIYF.

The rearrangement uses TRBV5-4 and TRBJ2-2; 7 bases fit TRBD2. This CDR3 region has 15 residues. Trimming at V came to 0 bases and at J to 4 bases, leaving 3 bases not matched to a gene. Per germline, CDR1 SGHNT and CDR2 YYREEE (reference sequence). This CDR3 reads CASSLAGTITGELFF. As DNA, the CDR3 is TGTGCCAGCAGCTTGGCAGGGACTATCACCGGGGAGCTGTTTTTT.

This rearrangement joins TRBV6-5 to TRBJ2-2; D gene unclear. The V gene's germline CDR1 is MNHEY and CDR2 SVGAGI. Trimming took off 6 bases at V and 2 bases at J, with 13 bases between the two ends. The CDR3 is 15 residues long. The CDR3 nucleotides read TGTGCCAGCAGCGCTGGCACCGATAACACCGGGGAGCTGTTTTTT. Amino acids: CASSAGTDNTGELFF.

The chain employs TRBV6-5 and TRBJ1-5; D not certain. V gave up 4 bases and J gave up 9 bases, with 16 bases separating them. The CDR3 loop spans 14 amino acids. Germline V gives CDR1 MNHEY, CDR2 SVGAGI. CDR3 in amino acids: CASSCPDGLMPQHF. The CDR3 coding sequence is TGTGCCAGCAGTTGCCCGGACGGCCTTATGCCCCAGCATTTT.

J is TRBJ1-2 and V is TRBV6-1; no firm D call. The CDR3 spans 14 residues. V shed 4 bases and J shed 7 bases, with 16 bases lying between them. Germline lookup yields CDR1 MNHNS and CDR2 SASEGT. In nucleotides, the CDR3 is TGTGCCAGCAGTGGGGCAGTGCCGTCAACTGGCTACACCTTC. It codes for CASSGAVPSTGYTF.

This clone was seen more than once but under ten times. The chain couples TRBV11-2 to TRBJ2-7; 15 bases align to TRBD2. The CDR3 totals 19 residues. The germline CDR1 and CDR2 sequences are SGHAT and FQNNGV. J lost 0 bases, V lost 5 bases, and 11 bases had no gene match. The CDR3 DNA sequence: TGTGCCAGCAGCCCTAGAGGCGGACTAGCGGGAGGGCCCTCCTACGAGCAGTACTTC. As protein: CASSPRGGLAGGPSYEQYF.

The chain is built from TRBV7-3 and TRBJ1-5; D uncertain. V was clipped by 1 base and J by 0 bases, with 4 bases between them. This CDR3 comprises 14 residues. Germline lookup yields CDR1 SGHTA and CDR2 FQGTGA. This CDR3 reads CASSLSHSNQPQHF. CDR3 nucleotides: TGTGCCAGCAGCTTAAGTCATAGCAATCAGCCCCAGCATTTT.

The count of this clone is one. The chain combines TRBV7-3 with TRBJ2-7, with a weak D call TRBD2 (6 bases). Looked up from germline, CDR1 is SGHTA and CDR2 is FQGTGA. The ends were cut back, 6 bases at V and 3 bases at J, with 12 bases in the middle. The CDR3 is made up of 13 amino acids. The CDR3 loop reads CASSRDLGYEQYF. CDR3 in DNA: TGTGCCAGCAGTCGGGACTTGGGCTACGAGCAGTACTTC. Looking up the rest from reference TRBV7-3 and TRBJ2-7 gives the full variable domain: GAGVSQTPSNKVTEKGKYVELRCDPISGHTALYWYRQSLGQGPEFLIYFQGTGAADDSGLPNDRFFAVRPEGSVSTLKIQRTERGDSAVYLCASSRDLGYEQYFGPGTRLTVT.

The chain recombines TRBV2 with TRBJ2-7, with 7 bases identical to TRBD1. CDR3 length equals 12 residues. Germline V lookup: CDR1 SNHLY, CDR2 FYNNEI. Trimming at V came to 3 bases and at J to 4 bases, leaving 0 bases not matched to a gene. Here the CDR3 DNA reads TGTGCCAGCAGTGACAGGGGGTACGAGCAGTACTTC. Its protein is CASSDRGYEQYF.

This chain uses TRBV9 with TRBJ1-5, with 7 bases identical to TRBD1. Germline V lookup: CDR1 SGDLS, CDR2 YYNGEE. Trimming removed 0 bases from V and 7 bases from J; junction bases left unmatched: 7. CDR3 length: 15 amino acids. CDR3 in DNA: TGTGCCAGCAGCGTAGGCCCGCAGGGGGGCCAGCCCCAGCATTTT. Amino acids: CASSVGPQGGQPQHF.

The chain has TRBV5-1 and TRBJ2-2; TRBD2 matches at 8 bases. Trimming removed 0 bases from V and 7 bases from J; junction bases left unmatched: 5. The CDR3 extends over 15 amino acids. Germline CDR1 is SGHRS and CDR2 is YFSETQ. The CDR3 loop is CASSLDHSGVGELFF. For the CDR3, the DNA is TGCGCCAGCAGCTTGGACCATAGCGGGGTCGGGGAGCTGTTTTTT.

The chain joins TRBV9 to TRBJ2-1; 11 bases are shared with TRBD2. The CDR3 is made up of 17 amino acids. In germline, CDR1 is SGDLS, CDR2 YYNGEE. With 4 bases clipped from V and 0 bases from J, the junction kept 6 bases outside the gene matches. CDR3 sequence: CASSPGLAASSYNEQFF. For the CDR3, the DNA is TGTGCCAGCAGCCCGGGACTAGCGGCGAGCTCCTACAATGAGCAGTTCTTC.